This T cell receptor beta chain emerged from a study of T cell responses to AZD1222 COVID-19 vaccine. The protocol was immunoSEQ multiplex PCR, while the TCRdb copy is restricted to in-frame clones and leaves out a portion. Seen here are about 69,000 clones, roughly 85% observed once, and the top ten hold nearly 25%. The CDR3 is made up of 16 amino acids. Germline CDR1 and CDR2: LNHDA and SQIVND (reference sequence). Trimming removed 3 bases from V and 1 base from J, with 13 bases in between. A word on this clone: The antigen remains unidentified.

Pooling covered second doses at about 4 or about 12 weeks. Study-level points and caveats: Unmutated variant regions are reportedly the target of nearly half of TCRs that are spike-specific. Spike-wide coverage was observed for vaccine-associated CD4 TCRs, with dominant responses at 160-218 and 743-854. The donor group comprised mostly white British people and more females; the analysis possibly underestimated clonal diversity.

Sample: peripheral blood, taken 28 days after the second AZD1222 dose. This rearrangement joins TRBV19 to TRBJ1-3; D gene unclear. The source is an adult who received the AZD1222 COVID-19 vaccine. The CDR3 DNA is TGTGCCAGTAGTATGCAATCGTCAGCTTCTGGAAACACCATATATTTT. Encoded protein: CASSMQSSASGNTIYF. Complete variable domain (other parts from reference TRBV19 and TRBJ1-3): DGGITQSPKYLFRKEGQNVTLSCEQNLNHDAMYWYRQDPGQGLRLIYYSQIVNDFQKGDIAEGYSVSREKKESFPLTVTSAQKNPTAFYLCASSMQSSASGNTIYFGEGSWLTVV.